The clone carrying this T cell receptor beta chain was counted between two and nine times. Only in-frame clones appear in the TCRdb table, and some are missing; sequencing was by immunoSEQ multiplex PCR. The profile shows about 53,000 clones, 80% to 90% of them singletons. These data are taken from a study of blood T cell repertoires in COVID-19. The germline V gene has CDR1 SGHDN and CDR2 FVKESK. The CDR3 runs to 12 residues. V was pared by 3 bases and J by 14 bases, with 13 bases between. The sequence was obtained from a middle-aged man with acute or convalescent COVID-19. Sequencing was done on a sample of peripheral blood. The chain employs TRBV14 and TRBJ1-4, with D perhaps TRBD1 (6 bases). The CDR3: CASSQPGHGLFF. For the CDR3, the DNA is TGTGCCAGCAGCCAGCCGGGACACGGGCTGTTTTTT.